This TCR beta chain came from a study of shared clonotypes between healthy human individuals. Study findings and constraints: Few donors limited the genetic and exposure-history diversity represented. At large depth, rarefaction still showed sorted-subset sequencing to be incomplete.

The assay was immunoSEQ multiplex PCR, and TCRdb's table has in-frame clones only and misses some. The data show roughly 2.4 million clones, around 95% seen once. This clone was seen only once. Its matching antigen is unknown. The junction shows a germline mismatch at one end, possibly a read error. CDR1 and CDR2 (germline): SGHTA, FQGNSA. The CDR3 is 15 amino acids. The sequence came from a man aged 18 to 29 in good health. V usage is TRBV7-2 and J usage is TRBJ1-4; 7 nucleotides agree with TRBD1. The specimen was naive CD4+ T cells sorted from blood. The subset: CD45RA+ positively selected. The CDR3 sequence is CASSLAGTVNEKLFF. The DNA for the CDR3 is TGTGCCAGCAGCCTAGCCGGGACAGTCAATGAAAAACTGTTTTTT.